This TCR beta chain was retrieved from a study of shared clonotypes between healthy human individuals. Study-wide background: CD4 naive and CD4 memory each took three plates per donor, while CD8 naive took two and CD8 memory one.

The CDR3 has 14 residues. The V segment lost 6 bases and the J segment 2 bases; nucleotides outside the gene matches: 4. Germline V gene lookup returns CDR1 SGHRS and CDR2 YFSETQ. Sequencing used immunoSEQ multiplex PCR; TCRdb keeps in-frame clones, though not all of them. The sample includes roughly 1 million clones, roughly 80% of them seen just once. The sequence derives from a man younger than 35 in good health. Material: memory CD4+ T cells sorted from blood. As for subset: CD45RA-negative fraction. The V gene is TRBV5-1, the J gene TRBJ1-4, with TRBD1 matching over 7 bases. CDR3 in DNA: TGCGCCAGCAATCAGGGGGGTACTAATGAAAAACTGTTTTTT. Encoded protein: CASNQGGTNEKLFF.